This entry describes one T cell receptor (beta chain). No antigen is known for it. In the same sample, other DNA sequences code for this CDR3. From germline, CDR1 is SNHLY and CDR2 FYNNEI. The V end lost 5 bases, the J end lost 0 bases, and 5 bases lay between the germline ends. The CDR3 runs 12 residues. Those who donated were healthy bone marrow donors. The PCR was carried out with 60 Vbeta primers and 13 Jbeta primers. Produced via immunoSEQ multiplex PCR; TCRdb's table is partial and in-frame only. The table lists 130,000 or so clones, roughly three quarters of them singletons. The data were obtained in a study of cytomegalovirus exposure and HLA in healthy donors. Study-level background: In an early release, HLA-typed donors contributed 77 million or so unique TCR sequences.

Overall study results and limits: TCR beta sequences reportedly predicted most subjects' HLA-A and HLA-B alleles accurately.

J is TRBJ2-7 and V is TRBV2; D gene ambiguous. This TCR came from a woman aged 18 to 35 in good health and CMV-seronegative. The sequencing sample was made of PBMCs. In nucleotides, the CDR3 is TGTGCCAGCAGTCTGAGCTCCTACGAGCAGTACTTC. As protein: CASSLSSYEQYF.